This T cell receptor beta chain was recovered during a study of response to subunit inactivated influenza vaccine. General observations from the study: The authors suggested that every seasonal influenza vaccination recruits few new T cells.

Turning to this clonotype: Antigen: not known.

Via MiXCR, TCRdb re-called the RT-PCR reads, giving one row per CDR3 protein. The sample has hundreds of thousands of distinct CDR3 sequences; less than 10% are singletons. V was clipped by 5 bases and J by 7 bases, with 12 bases between them. The germline CDR1 and CDR2 sequences are SGHAT and FQNNGV. The CDR3 runs 13 residues. This clonotype was sampled from a man between 50 and 70 years old who received an inactivated influenza vaccine. The chain has TRBV11-2 and TRBJ2-1, with D perhaps given as TRBD1 or TRBD2 (5 bases each). The material sequenced was PBMCs from blood, taken around 25 months after vaccination. CDR3 in amino acids: CASSPGTRNEQFF. The CDR3 nucleotides read TGTGCCAGCAGCCCGGGGACGCGGAATGAGCAGTTCTTC. Together with reference TRBV11-2 and TRBJ2-1, the CDR3 gives the full variable domain: EAGVAQSPRYKIIEKRQSVAFWCNPISGHATLYWYQQILGQGPKLLIQFQNNGVVDDSQLPKDRFSAERLKGVDSTLKIQPAKLEDSAVYLCASSPGTRNEQFFGPGTRLTVL.